This TCR beta chain stems from a study of sequential checkpoint blockade in melanoma. As for the study in general: After both sequences, patients received maintenance nivolumab. About 90 pretreatment tumor DNA samples were TCRβ immunosequenced. About two dozen patients had tumor biopsies before treatment and at week 13.

Germline assignment: CDR1 SGHNT and CDR2 YENEEA. This CDR3 region has 14 residues. Trimming took 5 bases from V and 3 from J, leaving 14 bases between them. The treatment here: randomized to nivolumab then ipilimumab (arm A) or the reverse (arm B). This clone showed up just a few times. Produced via immunoSEQ multiplex PCR; TCRdb's table is partial and in-frame only. This sample has about 18,000 clones, with approximately 26% found just once. The material sequenced was tumor tissue (inferred from file names), taken from a patient given nivolumab and ipilimumab in sequence. The rearrangement joins TRBV11-3 to TRBJ2-7; D may be TRBD2 (7 bases). This TCR was sampled from a human donor with melanoma. Written as DNA, the CDR3 is TGTGCCAGCAGCCCCGCGGGGGCGCGCTACGAGCAGTACTTC. This sequence encodes CASSPAGARYEQYF.